This T cell receptor beta chain was obtained from a study of cytomegalovirus exposure and HLA in healthy donors (dated by TCRdb to about 2017). At the level of the whole study: In an earlier analysis of 550 to 750 of the donors, about 270 Gb of sequence data and 120 million or so unique TCR beta sequences from about 190 million T cells were reported. About 280 gigabases of sequencing data and approximately 85 million unique TCR sequences were included in an early release covering about 600 HLA-typed donors. The genetic ancestry cluster associated with self-reported Caucasian donors included 81% of the roughly 400 genotyped donors. The study aimed to test whether cataloging public T cell receptors could reveal signatures of past pathogen exposure. The study used immunosequencing to profile the T cell repertoires of several hundred subjects and linked those repertoires to cytomegalovirus serostatus. Along with the approximately 670-subject first cohort, a separate validation cohort of over a hundred different subjects was used. To predict cytomegalovirus infection status, the study brought together high-throughput TCR immunosequencing, statistical association of individual TCRs with disease status, and machine learning. In a later analysis, previously published TCR beta repertoires from fewer than 750 donors were re-analyzed and high-resolution HLA genotyping was added so that TCR occurrence patterns could be studied. The later analysis used no new phenotypic data to find candidate immune exposures, relying instead on TCR beta sequences and their occurrence across donors. In an earlier analysis of 587 of the donors, high-throughput TCR beta sequencing was used to judge whether each TCR beta V gene segment behaved as functional or pseudogenic. Donor age, sex, ethnicity and CMV serostatus were collected together with the repertoire data. A later genetic analysis took genome-wide SNP genotypes for about 55% of the roughly 670 donors and used that subset as a discovery cohort. All discovery cohort repertoires had been generated on a single sequencing platform. Class I and class II HLA loci were covered by the typing at four-digit resolution. The number of donors typed differed by locus, with roughly 620-640 for A, B, C, DRB1 and DQB1, 522 for DQA1, 600 to 610 for DPA1, and around 450 for DPB1. Roughly 5 DR-DQ haplotypes were handled as single units for association and clustering because linkage in the cohort was strong. Among almost 400 genotyped donors of the cohort, an average of approximately 240,000 unique TCR beta nucleotide sequences were sequenced per donor, roughly 20% of them non-productive. Study-wide findings and limitations: In a later analysis, the rate of TCR association differed among HLA loci, with DRB1 alleles having the most associated TCRs and HLA-C alleles having the fewest. According to a later analysis, most CMV-associated TCR beta chains appeared to be HLA-restricted, and the HLA associations seemed to be driven largely by CMV exposure. Linkage disequilibrium might explain the correlated functional status among segregating V segments, but an unknown experimental factor could not be ruled out. A later analysis found that HLA-associated TCR beta chains were more clonally expanded and had lower generation probabilities than equally common non-associated chains. Only TCR beta chains were sequenced in this cohort, and the absence of alpha or paired-chain data limited detectable features. While some public TCRs were present in many individuals, most TCR sequences turned up only very rarely across donors. Three of the identified cytomegalovirus-associated TCR beta chains were confirmed in vitro to be specific for cytomegalovirus antigens. In a later analysis, some 18,000 TCR beta sequences were associated with specific HLA alleles at a false discovery rate of 0.05. HLA typing was unavailable for some donors at each locus, so association tests used only the typed subset. In a later genetic analysis, fewer N-insertions in productive TCRs were reported among donors in an Asian-associated ancestry cluster than the roughly 700-donor mean. The classifier was reported to diagnose cytomegalovirus status with high specificity and sensitivity in both the original and validation cohorts. Because counts were too low, roughly 16 rarely observed V segments, including chromosome 9 orphons, were excluded from the earlier analysis of roughly 580 of the donors. An earlier analysis of approximately 540 of the donors showed that most TCR beta V segments appeared in productive rearrangements either about 87% or about 30% of the time, which broadly matched IMGT annotations. When HLA alleles, especially DR and DQ, strongly co-occurred, attributing TCR associations to individual alleles was difficult. Some IMGT-functional V segments, including TRBV6-2 and TRBV6-3, could not be distinguished by the 87-base-pair reads and were therefore excluded. The study gave a list of some 150 TCR beta chains associated with cytomegalovirus. An association between a missense DCLRE1C variant and V-gene and J-gene trimming of TCR beta chains was found in a later genetic analysis and replicated in an independent cohort. The sequencing pipeline was judged likely to have produced a cluster of highly shared sequence variants as a technical artifact. A further reported finding was that TCR beta sequences accurately predicted the HLA-A and HLA-B alleles for most subjects in the first cohort. The authors suggested that the approach could potentially be generalized to other disease states and immunological phenotypes. Immune exposure information for the cohort was limited to CMV serostatus. In a later analysis, several top co-occurrence clusters were reported to appear linked to parvovirus B19, influenza, CMV and Epstein-Barr virus. Roughly uniform sequencing depth across donors was assumed in presence/absence analyses, although this assumption may not hold.

The cohort comprised under 700 healthy bone marrow donors. All cohort members were sampled while nominally healthy, although unrecorded immune exposures were likely present. The donor tested CMV seronegative, placing the donor among the 300 to 400 seronegative members of the cohort. A peripheral blood sample was provided by each donor, and peripheral blood mononuclear cells were used for TCR beta sequencing. Genomic DNA was extracted from the blood cell samples with the Qiagen DNeasy Blood Extraction Kit. The library was built by means of the immunoSEQ multiplex PCR assay. For the multiplex PCR, a mixture combining 60 forward primers for TCR Vbeta segments and 13 reverse primers for TCR Jbeta segments was used. Amplification of the CDR3 region of rearranged TCR beta genes was performed with a multiplex PCR assay on genomic DNA. On the Illumina HiSeq System, the amplified TCR beta libraries were sequenced as 87-base-pair reads. As for the original processing: A later analysis tallied tens of millions of unique TCR beta chains across the 666 repertoires, and 10 million to 11 million of those chains were shared by two or more donors. Raw reads were error-corrected and collapsed into unique sequences by a nearest-neighbor algorithm in which closely related sequences were merged to remove PCR and sequencing errors. Alignment of CDR3 sequences to IMGT reference sequences was used to assign V, D and J gene segments. For a sequence to be retained, at least a six-nucleotide match to both a V gene segment and a J gene segment was required. Rearrangements were called productive when the CDR3 lacked stop codons and stayed in frame with V and J; all others were non-productive. Following IMGT convention, CDR3 was defined as the stretch from the second conserved V-encoded cysteine up to the conserved J-encoded phenylalanine. Sequences without an unambiguous match to a single V gene segment were excluded from the earlier analysis of several hundred of the donors. In an earlier analysis of approximately 590 of the donors, a V segment was called functional when productive rearrangements were above 56.7%, and segregating when the standard deviation between donors exceeded 5%. A statistical classification framework was developed to diagnose cytomegalovirus status using the catalog of TCR beta chain sequences. In a later analysis, V and J genes were assigned by comparing TCR nucleotide sequences against IMGT/GENE-DB human TR gene sequences. A later analysis assigned CDR3 sequences and most-parsimonious VDJ recombination scenarios with the TCRdist pipeline. In a later analysis, each TCR beta chain was defined by its CDR3 amino acid sequence together with its V-gene family, and reads without a unique V-gene family were excluded. A later analysis removed several hundred highly shared, low-generation-probability nucleotide sequences to deal with suspected cross-contamination and a sequencing artifact. In a later analysis, a clonal expansion index was calculated for each public chain from normalized within-repertoire ranks of inferred template counts. Generation probabilities in a later analysis came from a VDJ recombination model fitted to out-of-frame rearrangements, and those results were checked against IGoR. In a later analysis, hypergeometric tests were used to score TCR-TCR, TCR-HLA and TCR-CMV co-occurrence, with a repertoire-size bias correction applied to TCR pairs. In a later analysis, false discovery rates were estimated by permuting HLA or CMV assignments 20 times. In a later analysis, co-occurring TCRs were grouped using DBSCAN, with TCRdist sequence similarity added in when clustering inside HLA-allele-positive subsets. Repertoires with fewer than 30,000 or more than 120,000 public chains, plus five repertoires with anomalous nucleotide sharing, were excluded from co-occurrence clustering. TCRdb retrieved this table from immuneACCESS and kept in-frame rearrangements only. Not all clones are present; in checked studies, unresolved V genes account for under half, and no reason is known for the remainder. V, J and clone size are those of that table, while D and trimming were read from the DNA. The sample table shows about 160,000 clones, and 80% are seen once. The ten largest clones take up over 0.95% of the sample.

In regard to this clone: Its recognized antigen is unknown. Base-call qualities are not available, and no considerably larger clone is one nucleotide away.

Trimming accounts for 8 bases at V and 8 bases at J, while the number of junction bases matched to no gene is 14. The CDR3 holds 15 amino acids from the cysteine to the phenylalanine. Only the CDR3 DNA stays, 45 bases, in frame from base 1. For CDR1 and CDR2, the germline V gene lists MDHEN and SYDVKM. The sequencing sample was made of PBMCs. The source of this sequence is a woman aged 50 to 60 in good health and CMV-seronegative. This receptor chain uses TRBV28 and TRBJ1-5; 8 bases in the junction line up with TRBD1. The bases read TGTGCCAGCGGGGTGGGACAGGCCACGGTAAAGCCCCAGCATTTT. Protein translation: CASGVGQATVKPQHF. The entire variable domain, with the stretches around the CDR3 drawn from the reference TRBV28 and TRBJ1-5 proteins, is DVKVTQSSRYLVKRTGEKVFLECVQDMDHENMFWYRQDPGLGLRLIYFSYDVKMKEKGDIPEGYSVSREKKERFSLILESASTNQTSMYLCASGVGQATVKPQHFGDGTRLSIL.